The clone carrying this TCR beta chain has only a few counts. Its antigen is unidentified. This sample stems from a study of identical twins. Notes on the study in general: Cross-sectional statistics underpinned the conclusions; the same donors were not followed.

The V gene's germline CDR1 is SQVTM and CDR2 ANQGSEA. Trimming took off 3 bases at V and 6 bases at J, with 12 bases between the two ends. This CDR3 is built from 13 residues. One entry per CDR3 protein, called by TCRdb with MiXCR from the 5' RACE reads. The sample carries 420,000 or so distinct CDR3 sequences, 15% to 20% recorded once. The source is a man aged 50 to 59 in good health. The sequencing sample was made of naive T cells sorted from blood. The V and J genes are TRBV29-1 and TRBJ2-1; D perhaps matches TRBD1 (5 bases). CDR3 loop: CSVETALGNEQFF. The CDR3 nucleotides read TGCAGCGTTGAGACAGCCCTAGGCAATGAGCAGTTCTTC.